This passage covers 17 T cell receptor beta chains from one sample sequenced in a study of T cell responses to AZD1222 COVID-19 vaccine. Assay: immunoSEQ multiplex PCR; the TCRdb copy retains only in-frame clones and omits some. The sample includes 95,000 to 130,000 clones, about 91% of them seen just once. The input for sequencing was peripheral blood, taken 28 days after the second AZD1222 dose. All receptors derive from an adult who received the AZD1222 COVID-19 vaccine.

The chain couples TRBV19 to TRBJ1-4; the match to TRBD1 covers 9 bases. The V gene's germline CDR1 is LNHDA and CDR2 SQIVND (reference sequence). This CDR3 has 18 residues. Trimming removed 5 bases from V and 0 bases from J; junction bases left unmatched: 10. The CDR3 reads CASSPDRGPSATNEKLFF. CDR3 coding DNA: TGTGCCAGTAGTCCGGACAGGGGACCCTCTGCAACTAATGAAAAACTGTTTTTT.

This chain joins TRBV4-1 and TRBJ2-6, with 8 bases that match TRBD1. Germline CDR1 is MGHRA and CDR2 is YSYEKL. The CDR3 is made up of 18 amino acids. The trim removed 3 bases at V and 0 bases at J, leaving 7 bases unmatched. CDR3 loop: CASSHGQGRVSGANVLTF. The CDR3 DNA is TGCGCCAGCAGCCACGGACAGGGAAGGGTCTCTGGGGCCAACGTCCTGACTTTC.

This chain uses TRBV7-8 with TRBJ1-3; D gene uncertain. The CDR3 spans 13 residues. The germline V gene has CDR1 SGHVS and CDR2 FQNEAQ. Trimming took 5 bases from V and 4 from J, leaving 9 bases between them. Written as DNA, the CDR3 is TGTGCCAGCAGCACAAACCGGGGAAACACCATATATTTT. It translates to CASSTNRGNTIYF.

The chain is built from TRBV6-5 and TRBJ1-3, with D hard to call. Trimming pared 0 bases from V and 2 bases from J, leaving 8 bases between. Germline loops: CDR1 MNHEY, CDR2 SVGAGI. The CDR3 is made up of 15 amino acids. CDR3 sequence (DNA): TGTGCCAGCAGTTACTCGTGGGGAGCTGGAAACACCATATATTTT. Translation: CASSYSWGAGNTIYF.

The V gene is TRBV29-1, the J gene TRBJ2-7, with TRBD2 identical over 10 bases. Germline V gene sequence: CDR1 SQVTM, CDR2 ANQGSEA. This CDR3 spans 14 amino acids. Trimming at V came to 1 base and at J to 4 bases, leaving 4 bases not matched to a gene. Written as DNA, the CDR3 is TGCAGCGTTGAAGTAGCGGGAGGCCGGTACGAGCAGTACTTC. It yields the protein CSVEVAGGRYEQYF.

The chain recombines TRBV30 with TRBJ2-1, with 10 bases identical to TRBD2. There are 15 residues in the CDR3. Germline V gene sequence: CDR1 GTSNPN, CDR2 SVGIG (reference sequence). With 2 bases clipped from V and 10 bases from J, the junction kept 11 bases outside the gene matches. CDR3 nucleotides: TGTGCCTGGAGTAATTTACTAGCGGGAAGGGGAGAGCAGTTCTTC. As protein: CAWSNLLAGRGEQFF.

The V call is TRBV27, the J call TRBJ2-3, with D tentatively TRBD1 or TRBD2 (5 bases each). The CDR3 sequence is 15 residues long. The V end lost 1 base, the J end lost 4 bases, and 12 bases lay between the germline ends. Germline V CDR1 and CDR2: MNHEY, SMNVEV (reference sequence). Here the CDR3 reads CASSLWGNPADTQYF. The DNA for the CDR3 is TGTGCCAGCAGTTTATGGGGGAACCCCGCAGATACGCAGTATTTT.

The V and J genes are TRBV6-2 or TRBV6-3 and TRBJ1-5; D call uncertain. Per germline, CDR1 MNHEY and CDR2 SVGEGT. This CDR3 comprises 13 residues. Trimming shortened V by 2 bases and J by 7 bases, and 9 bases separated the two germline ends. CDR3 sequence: CASSYGEWQPQHF. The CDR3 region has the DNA TGTGCCAGCAGTTACGGGGAATGGCAGCCCCAGCATTTT.

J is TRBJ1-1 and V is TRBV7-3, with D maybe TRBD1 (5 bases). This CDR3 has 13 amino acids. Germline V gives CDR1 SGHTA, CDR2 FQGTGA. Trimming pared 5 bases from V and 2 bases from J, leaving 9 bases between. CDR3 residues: CASSAQDNTEAFF. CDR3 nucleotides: TGTGCCAGCAGCGCACAGGATAACACTGAAGCTTTCTTT.

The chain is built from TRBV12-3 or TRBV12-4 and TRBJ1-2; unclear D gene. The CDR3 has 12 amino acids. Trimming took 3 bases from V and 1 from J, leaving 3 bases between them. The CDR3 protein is CASSFYNYGYTF. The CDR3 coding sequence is TGTGCCAGCAGTTTCTATAACTATGGCTACACCTTC.

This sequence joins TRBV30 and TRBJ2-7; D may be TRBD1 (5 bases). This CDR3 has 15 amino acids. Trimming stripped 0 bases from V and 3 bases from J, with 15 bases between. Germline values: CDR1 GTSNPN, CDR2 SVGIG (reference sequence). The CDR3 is CAWSVRLGEYYEQYF. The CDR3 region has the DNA TGTGCCTGGAGTGTACGCTTAGGGGAATACTACGAGCAGTACTTC.

The CDR3 DNA reads TGCGCCAGCAGCTTCGACGACAGGGGTGGACTAGCGGGACTAAATGAGCAGTTCTTC. This translates into CASSFDDRGGLAGLNEQFF. The chain combines TRBV5-1 with TRBJ2-1; 12 bases fit TRBD2. V shed 2 bases, J shed 7 bases, and the junction held 16 bases outside the gene matches. The CDR3 runs to 19 residues. Germline CDR1 reads SGHRS; CDR2 reads YFSETQ.

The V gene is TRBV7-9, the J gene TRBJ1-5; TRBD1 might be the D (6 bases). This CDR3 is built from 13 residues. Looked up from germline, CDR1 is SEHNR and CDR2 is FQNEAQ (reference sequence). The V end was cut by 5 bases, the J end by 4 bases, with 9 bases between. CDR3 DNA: TGTGCCAGCAGCCGGACAGAAAATCAGCCCCAGCATTTT. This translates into CASSRTENQPQHF.

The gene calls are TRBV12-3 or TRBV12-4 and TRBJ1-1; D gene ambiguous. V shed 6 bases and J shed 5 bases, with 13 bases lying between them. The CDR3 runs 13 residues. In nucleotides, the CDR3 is TGTGCCAGCAGGTCGCCCGCTGGGACTGAAGCTTTCTTT. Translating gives CASRSPAGTEAFF.

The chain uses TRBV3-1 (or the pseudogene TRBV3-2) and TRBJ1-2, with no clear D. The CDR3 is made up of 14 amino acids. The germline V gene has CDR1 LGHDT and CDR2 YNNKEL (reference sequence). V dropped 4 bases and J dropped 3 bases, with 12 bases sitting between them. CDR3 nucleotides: TGTGCCAGCAGCCCGGTCGAAGGGTACTATGGCTACACCTTC. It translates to CASSPVEGYYGYTF.

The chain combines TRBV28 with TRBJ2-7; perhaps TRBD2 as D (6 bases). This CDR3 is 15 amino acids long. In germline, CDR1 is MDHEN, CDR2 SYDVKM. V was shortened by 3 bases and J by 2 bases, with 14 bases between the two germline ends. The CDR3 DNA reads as TGTGCCAGCAGTTTGGTAGGGACTCTAACCTACGAGCAGTACTTC. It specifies CASSLVGTLTYEQYF.

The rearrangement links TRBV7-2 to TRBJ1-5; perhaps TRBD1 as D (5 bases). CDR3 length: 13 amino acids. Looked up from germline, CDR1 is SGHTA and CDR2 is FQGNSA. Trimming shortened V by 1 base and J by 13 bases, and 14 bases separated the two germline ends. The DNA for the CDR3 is TGTGCCAGCAGCTTAGGGTACGGGCGGACACAGCATTTT. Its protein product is CASSLGYGRTQHF.